Listed below are T cell receptor beta chains from one sample, sequenced in a study of shared clonotypes between healthy human individuals. Profiling relied on immunoSEQ multiplex PCR, and the TCRdb table lists in-frame clones only, not all of them. This sample has approximately 2,200,000 clones; just over 90% occur once, and the top ten carry around 1.7%. The sample comprised naive CD8+ T cells from PBMCs. All receptors derive from a man aged 18 to 30 in good health. Some clones in this sample may be carry-over from other donors' samples. Each CDR3 is given with its conserved first and last residue. Not every row has a clone size; where given, it reads once, few, many or a size class.

abundance	j_gene	v_gene	CDR3aa
-	TRBJ1-2	TRBV5-1	CASSFGITQDPYGYTF
-	TRBJ2-1	TRBV6-1	CASSDRTVGSYNEQFF
-	TRBJ2-2	TRBV11-2	CASSPRDRRELFF
once	TRBJ2-5	TRBV7-9	CASSRKQGQGQETQYF
-	TRBJ2-7	TRBV5-4	CASSWGLGEQYF
-	TRBJ1-1	TRBV11-1	CASSLLGASNTEAFF
-	TRBJ1-1	TRBV7-2	CASSPRARDTEAFF
once	TRBJ2-1	TRBV15	CATRDGDNEQFF
-	TRBJ2-1	TRBV27	CASSLRADSSEQFF
-	TRBJ2-7	TRBV5-1	CASSLVPLAGVSSYEQYF
-	TRBJ1-5	TRBV28	CASRTGGSNQPQHF
few	TRBJ1-1	TRBV29-1	CSVVGVTEAFF
-	TRBJ1-2	TRBV6-6	CASSPPTGDGYTF
-	TRBJ2-2	TRBV11-2	CASSSRWETNTGELFF
-	TRBJ2-1	TRBV27	CASSSLAGYNEQFF
-	TRBJ2-7	TRBV2	CASSEAPSGRAEQYF
-	TRBJ1-6	TRBV5-6	CASSYSGSSYNSPLHF
-	TRBJ2-7	TRBV10-2	CASSERLPYEQYF
-	TRBJ2-7	TRBV27	CASSLSSGTLSYEQYF
-	TRBJ1-4	TRBV28	CASSLGEQGSDEKLFF
-	TRBJ2-3	TRBV7-9	CASSLTLRMSTDTQYF
-	TRBJ1-2	TRBV10-1	CASSESAGPPSSGYGYTF
-	TRBJ2-1	TRBV5-1	CASTRTVVEFF
-	TRBJ2-7	TRBV7-6	CASSSPQGGTYEQYF
-	TRBJ2-1	TRBV13	CASSPTVTGNSYNEQFF
-	TRBJ2-1	TRBV7-8	CASSFTSGMNEQFF
-	TRBJ2-2	TRBV11-1	CASSRSGRGTGELFF
-	TRBJ2-7	TRBV5-1	CASSLHWQGTTYEQYF
-	TRBJ2-3	TRBV13	CASSLAGGTDTQYF
-	TRBJ1-3	TRBV7-6	CASSLRTGAGNTIYF
-	TRBJ1-2	TRBV7-9	CASSLAPEGQGARNGYTF
-	TRBJ2-2	TRBV6-5	CASSYLQGPGELFF
-	TRBJ2-6	TRBV18	CASSPAPAGANVLTF
-	TRBJ2-5	TRBV6-1	CASSEYSSGSGAQYF
-	TRBJ2-5	TRBV4-3	CASSQVLAGEQEQYF
-	TRBJ1-4	TRBV27	CASSLVGTGNEKLFF
-	TRBJ1-3	TRBV4-2	CASSQGQGGGNTIYF
once	TRBJ2-1	TRBV7-6	CASSLALRGQGGSYNEQFF
-	TRBJ1-1	TRBV4-1	CASSQGTGPEAFF
-	TRBJ2-3	TRBV13	CASSSRADTQYF
-	TRBJ2-7	TRBV7-9	CASSLARDRGPFF
-	TRBJ2-1	TRBV4-1	CASSAASGSVDEQFF
-	TRBJ2-7	TRBV4-1	CASSQGLLSYEQYF
-	TRBJ2-3	TRBV6-6	CASSSLAGADTQYF
-	TRBJ2-7	TRBV6-7	CARNHRGGSEQYF
-	TRBJ1-1	TRBV28	CASSSPFGHTGRNTEAFF
-	TRBJ2-1	TRBV9	CASSGTSGRSYNEQFF
-	TRBJ2-7	TRBV28	CASSFRAGGREQYF
-	TRBJ2-2	TRBV5-6	CASSPARAGLSTGELFF
-	TRBJ1-2	TRBV5-6	CASSPYATGNYGYTF